Sequencing of this T cell receptor (beta chain) was carried out in a study of blood T cell repertoires in COVID-19. Study-level background: Samples of COVID-19 (acute and convalescent) were obtained from the United States, Italy and Spain.

V lost 2 bases, J lost 5 bases, and 7 bases stayed unmatched. Germline values: CDR1 SGHTA, CDR2 FQGTGA. The CDR3 runs to 15 residues. Original processing methods: From reference gene primer amplification, estimates of nucleated cell counts were derived. Generated by immunoSEQ multiplex PCR, the TCRdb table keeps only in-frame clones and is missing some. V and J calls and clone size are as listed in that table; D and trimming were resolved from the DNA. The sample lists around 300,000 clones; roughly 89% were seen once. The sequence came from a woman aged 40-49 years who had recovered from COVID-19. Sequenced: peripheral blood. The chain joins TRBV7-3 to TRBJ2-5; TRBD2 aligns across 8 bases. The CDR3 coding sequence is TGTGCCAGCAGCTTAGCCCCGGGAGGGTGGGAGACCCAGTACTTC. As protein: CASSLAPGGWETQYF.